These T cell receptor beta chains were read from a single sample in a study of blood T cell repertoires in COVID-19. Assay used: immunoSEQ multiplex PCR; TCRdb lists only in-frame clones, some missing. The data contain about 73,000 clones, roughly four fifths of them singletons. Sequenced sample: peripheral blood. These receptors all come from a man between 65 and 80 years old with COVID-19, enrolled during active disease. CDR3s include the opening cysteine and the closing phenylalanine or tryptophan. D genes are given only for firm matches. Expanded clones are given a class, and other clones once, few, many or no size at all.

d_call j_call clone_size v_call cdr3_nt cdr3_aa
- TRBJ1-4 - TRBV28 TGTGCCAGCAGTAAGAAGAGGGGGATCACGAATGAAAAACTGTTTTTT CASSKKRGITNEKLFF
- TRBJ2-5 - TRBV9 TGTGCCAGCAGCGGAGGACAGCAAGAGACCCAGTACTTC CASSGGQQETQYF
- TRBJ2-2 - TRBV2 TGTGCCAGCAGTGAACGTGTTTCGAACACCGGGGAGCTGTTTTTT CASSERVSNTGELFF
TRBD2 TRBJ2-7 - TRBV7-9 TGTGCCAGCAGCTTCGGCGGGAGTAGAGACGAGCAGTACTTC CASSFGGSRDEQYF
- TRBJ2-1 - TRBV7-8 TGTGCCAGCAGCTTAGGACAGTTCCTCTACAATGAGCAGTTCTTC CASSLGQFLYNEQFF
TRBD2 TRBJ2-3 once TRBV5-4 TGTGCCAGCACCTCGGGCCCGCCGGGAGGTGCAGATACGCAGTATTTT CASTSGPPGGADTQYF
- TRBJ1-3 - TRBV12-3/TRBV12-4 TGTGCCAGCTCCAGGGGCTCGGGAAACACCATATATTTT CASSRGSGNTIYF
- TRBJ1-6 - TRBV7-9 TGTGCCAGCAGCTTAGGTGAGGAAGATTCACCCCTCCACTTT CASSLGEEDSPLHF
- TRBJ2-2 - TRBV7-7 TGTGCTAGCAGCTTAGAACAGGGCCACGGGGAGCTGTTTTTT CASSLEQGHGELFF
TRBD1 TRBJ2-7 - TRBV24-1 TGTGCCACCAGTGACCCCGGACAGGGTAACCACGAGCAGTACTTC CATSDPGQGNHEQYF
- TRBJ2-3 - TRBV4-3 TGCGCCAGCAGCCAAGATTGGCTCACAGATACGCAGTATTTT CASSQDWLTDTQYF
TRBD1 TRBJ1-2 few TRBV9 TGTGCCAGCAGCGTAGCTACTCGAGGGACAGGGGCGACTAACTATGGCTACACCTTC CASSVATRGTGATNYGYTF
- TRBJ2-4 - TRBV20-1 TGCAGTGCTAGTCAGAGGCCTCTAGCCAAAAACATTCAGTACTTC CSASQRPLAKNIQYF
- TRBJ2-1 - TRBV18 TGTGCCAGCTCACTCCGGGACCCACTCGGGGGTGAGCAGTTCTTC CASSLRDPLGGEQFF
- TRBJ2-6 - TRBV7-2 TGTGCCAGCAGCTTACGTTACGTCCTGACTTTC CASSLRYVLTF
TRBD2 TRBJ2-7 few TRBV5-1 TGCGCCAGCGGCGATCGGGCTAGCGGGAGAACAACCTACGAGCAGTACTTC CASGDRASGRTTYEQYF
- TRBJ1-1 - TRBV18 TGTGCCAGCTCACCCTTGCGGGAGGACACTGAAGCTTTCTTT CASSPLREDTEAFF
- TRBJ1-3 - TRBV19 TGTGCCAGTAGTATAGAGCACGACTCACCTGGAAACACCATATATTTT CASSIEHDSPGNTIYF
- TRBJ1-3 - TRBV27 TGTGCCAGCAGGAGCTCTGGAAACACCATATATTTT CASRSSGNTIYF
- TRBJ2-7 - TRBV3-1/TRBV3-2 TGTGCCAGCAGCCGGCTCCCCTACGAGCAGTACTTC CASSRLPYEQYF
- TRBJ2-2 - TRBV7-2 TGTGCCAGCAGCTTTCAGGGGCTGGGGGAGCTGTTTTTT CASSFQGLGELFF
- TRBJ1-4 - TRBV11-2 TGTGCCAGCAGCTTAGACGTCAGTTACGAAAAACTGTTTTTT CASSLDVSYEKLFF
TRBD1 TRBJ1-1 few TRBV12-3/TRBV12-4 TGTGCCAGCAGTTTGAACAGGGGAACTGAAGCTTTCTTT CASSLNRGTEAFF
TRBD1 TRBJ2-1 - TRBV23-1 TGCGCCAGCGGTTACCGACAGGGGGGATACAATGAGCAGTTCTTC CASGYRQGGYNEQFF
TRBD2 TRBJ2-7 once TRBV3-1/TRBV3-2 TGTGCCAGCAGCCAAGATCGGACTAGCGGGAGTGTAGGAGACTACGAGCAGTACTTC CASSQDRTSGSVGDYEQYF
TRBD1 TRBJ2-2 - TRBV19 TGTGCCAGTAGTATAACCGGGACAGCGGACACCGGGGAGCTGTTTTTT CASSITGTADTGELFF
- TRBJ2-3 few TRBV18 TGTGCCAGCTCACCACTAGCGGACACAGATACGCAGTATTTT CASSPLADTDTQYF
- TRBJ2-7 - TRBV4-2 TGTGCCAGCAGCCAAGATTTTTACAGGGACCTAACCTACGAGCAGTACTTC CASSQDFYRDLTYEQYF
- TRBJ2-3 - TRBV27 TGTGCCAGCAGTTATTCTACAAGGCAAGGGGGAGATACGCAGTATTTT CASSYSTRQGGDTQYF
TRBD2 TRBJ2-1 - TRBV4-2 TGTGCCAGCAGCCAAGACGGTCAGCGGGAGTATGAGCAGTTCTTC CASSQDGQREYEQFF